Listed below are T cell receptor beta chains from one sample, sequenced in a study of cytomegalovirus exposure and HLA in healthy donors. Libraries were prepared by immunoSEQ multiplex PCR; TCRdb keeps only in-frame clonotypes and omits some of them. The table includes about 64,000 clones, about 89% detected once. The sequenced material came from PBMCs. The receptors shown here come from a young woman in good health and CMV-seronegative. CDR3s include the opening cysteine and the closing phenylalanine or tryptophan. Each record gives: CDR3 protein, CDR3 DNA, CDR3 length, J gene, D gene, V gene, clone size. D genes are given only for firm matches. Part of the rows lack a size; the others show once, few, many or a class for expanded clones.

CDR3: CASSLEGRDTEAFF; DNA: TGTGCCAGCAGCTTAGAGGGGAGGGACACTGAAGCTTTCTTT; length: 14; J: TRBJ1-1; D: NA; V: TRBV11-2; size: NA
CDR3: CASSLRGQAATDTQYF; DNA: TGTGCCAGCAGCTTAAGAGGGCAGGCCGCCACAGATACGCAGTATTTT; length: 16; J: TRBJ2-3; D: NA; V: TRBV11-2; size: NA
CDR3: CASIKRPGQLNTEAFF; DNA: TGTGCCAGCATTAAGAGACCGGGACAGCTGAACACTGAAGCTTTCTTT; length: 16; J: TRBJ1-1; D: TRBD1; V: TRBV25-1; size: NA
CDR3: CASNEGQGNNEQFF; DNA: TGCGCCAGCAATGAGGGACAGGGTAACAATGAGCAGTTCTTC; length: 14; J: TRBJ2-1; D: TRBD1; V: TRBV5-1; size: NA
CDR3: CASRSGVTGNTIYF; DNA: TGTGCCAGCCGATCAGGGGTTACTGGAAACACCATATATTTT; length: 14; J: TRBJ1-3; D: NA; V: TRBV7-9; size: NA
CDR3: CASSLRLGGVLFF; DNA: TGTGCCAGCAGCTTACGTCTCGGTGGTGTACTGTTTTTT; length: 13; J: TRBJ1-4; D: NA; V: TRBV7-4; size: NA
CDR3: CASSIRGPRPNQPQHF; DNA: TGTGCCAGTAGTATAAGGGGCCCAAGACCCAATCAGCCCCAGCATTTT; length: 16; J: TRBJ1-5; D: NA; V: TRBV19; size: NA
CDR3: CASSGGQGETQYF; DNA: TGCGCCAGCAGCGGAGGACAGGGGGAGACCCAGTACTTC; length: 13; J: TRBJ2-5; D: TRBD1; V: TRBV5-1; size: NA
CDR3: CASSVDANPTYEQYF; DNA: TGTGCCAGCAGCGTAGATGCGAATCCCACCTACGAGCAGTACTTC; length: 15; J: TRBJ2-7; D: NA; V: TRBV9; size: NA
CDR3: CASSPVPGQSYGYTF; DNA: TGTGCCAGCAGCCCCGTCCCGGGACAGAGTTATGGCTACACCTTC; length: 15; J: TRBJ1-2; D: TRBD1; V: TRBV7-3; size: NA
CDR3: CASSLAGHYNEQFF; DNA: TGTGCCAGCAGCCTAGCGGGACACTACAATGAGCAGTTCTTC; length: 14; J: TRBJ2-1; D: TRBD2; V: TRBV11-2; size: NA
CDR3: CASSVSTGGNYEQYF; DNA: TGTGCCAGCAGTGTTTCGACAGGGGGCAACTACGAGCAGTACTTC; length: 15; J: TRBJ2-7; D: TRBD1; V: TRBV6-1; size: NA
CDR3: CASRTTGTYNSPLHF; DNA: TGTGCCAGCAGAACTACGGGTACCTATAATTCACCCCTCCACTTT; length: 15; J: TRBJ1-6; D: NA; V: TRBV6-5; size: NA
CDR3: CASSLWGQGPYEQYF; DNA: TGTGCCAGCAGTTTATGGGGACAGGGGCCCTACGAGCAGTACTTC; length: 15; J: TRBJ2-7; D: TRBD1; V: TRBV28; size: NA
CDR3: CASSLVPGQGVDEQYF; DNA: TGTGCCAGCAGCTTAGTGCCGGGACAGGGTGTCGACGAGCAGTACTTC; length: 16; J: TRBJ2-7; D: TRBD1; V: TRBV7-2; size: NA
CDR3: CASSLWGAYEQYF; DNA: TGTGCCAGCAGCCTCTGGGGGGCCTACGAGCAGTACTTC; length: 13; J: TRBJ2-7; D: NA; V: TRBV5-4; size: NA
CDR3: CASRRVGDSSYEQYF; DNA: TGTGCCAGCAGGCGGGTTGGGGACAGCAGCTACGAGCAGTACTTC; length: 15; J: TRBJ2-7; D: TRBD1; V: TRBV6-1; size: NA
CDR3: CASSLLETESYNEQFF; DNA: TGTGCCAGCAGCTTGTTAGAGACTGAGTCCTACAATGAGCAGTTCTTC; length: 16; J: TRBJ2-1; D: NA; V: TRBV5-4; size: NA
CDR3: CASSQVQGQRNTEAFF; DNA: TGCGCCAGCAGCCAAGTACAAGGACAAAGGAACACTGAAGCTTTCTTT; length: 16; J: TRBJ1-1; D: NA; V: TRBV4-1; size: once
CDR3: CASSLALEYEQFF; DNA: TGTGCCAGCAGCTTAGCTCTCGAGTATGAGCAGTTCTTC; length: 13; J: TRBJ2-1; D: NA; V: TRBV7-6; size: once
CDR3: CASREGIVNYGYTF; DNA: TGTGCCAGCAGAGAGGGAATCGTGAACTATGGCTACACCTTC; length: 14; J: TRBJ1-2; D: NA; V: TRBV6-5; size: few
CDR3: CASSQVRELPYEQYF; DNA: TGCGCCAGCAGCCAAGTGCGGGAACTACCCTACGAGCAGTACTTC; length: 15; J: TRBJ2-7; D: NA; V: TRBV4-1; size: once
CDR3: CAWAGTGWDYGYTF; DNA: TGTGCCTGGGCCGGGACAGGGTGGGACTATGGCTACACCTTC; length: 14; J: TRBJ1-2; D: TRBD1; V: TRBV30; size: NA
CDR3: CASSVQGASMNTEAFF; DNA: TGTGCCAGTAGTGTTCAGGGGGCCTCGATGAACACTGAAGCTTTCTTT; length: 16; J: TRBJ1-1; D: TRBD1; V: TRBV19; size: NA
CDR3: CASSHPIAGETGELFF; DNA: TGTGCCAGCAGCCATCCTATAGCGGGGGAGACCGGGGAGCTGTTTTTT; length: 16; J: TRBJ2-2; D: TRBD2; V: TRBV11-2; size: NA
CDR3: CASSAGEYQPQHF; DNA: TGTGCCAGCAGCGCGGGGGAGTATCAGCCCCAGCATTTT; length: 13; J: TRBJ1-5; D: NA; V: TRBV9; size: NA
CDR3: CASSGDGYTF; DNA: TGCGCCAGCAGCGGAGATGGCTACACCTTC; length: 10; J: TRBJ1-2; D: NA; V: TRBV5-1; size: NA
CDR3: CASSAGHVRNYGYTF; DNA: TGTGCCAGCAGCGCCGGACACGTCCGGAACTATGGCTACACCTTC; length: 15; J: TRBJ1-2; D: NA; V: TRBV9; size: once
CDR3: CASSFHWTDYYGYTF; DNA: TGCGCCAGCAGTTTCCATTGGACAGACTACTATGGCTACACCTTC; length: 15; J: TRBJ1-2; D: NA; V: TRBV23-1; size: NA
CDR3: CASSTTKAEGYTF; DNA: TGTGCCAGCAGTACGACAAAAGCGGAGGGCTACACCTTC; length: 13; J: TRBJ1-2; D: NA; V: TRBV28; size: NA
CDR3: CASRIGQDNEKLFF; DNA: TGTGCCAGCAGAATCGGACAGGATAATGAAAAACTGTTTTTT; length: 14; J: TRBJ1-4; D: TRBD1; V: TRBV6-1; size: NA
CDR3: CASSLGGQGMREQYF; DNA: TGTGCCAGCAGCTTAGGGGGACAGGGAATGCGCGAGCAGTACTTC; length: 15; J: TRBJ2-7; D: TRBD1; V: TRBV7-9; size: NA